A selection of T cell receptor beta chains follows, all from one sample in a study of early T cells in non-severe SARS-CoV-2 infection. MiXCR, applied by TCRdb to the 5' RACE reads, yields one record per CDR3 protein. The table lists 35,000 or so distinct CDR3 sequences, about 5% of them singletons. Material for sequencing was whole blood. Receptor source: an adult who was a healthcare worker with PCR-confirmed SARS-CoV-2 infection or an uninfected control (not recorded which). The CDR3 runs from the conserved cysteine through the conserved F or W. The D gene is left open where the match is weak. The size field is filled for only some rows; it gives once, few, many or a size class.

v_gene: TRBV29-1; d_gene: .; abundance: many; j_gene: TRBJ2-5; CDR3nt: TGCAGCGTTGTCTGGGGCGGAGAGACCCAGTACTTC; CDR3aa: CSVVWGGETQYF
v_gene: TRBV5-8; d_gene: .; abundance: many; j_gene: TRBJ1-5; CDR3nt: TGTGCCAGCAGCTTAGACAACCAGCCCCAGCATTTT; CDR3aa: CASSLDNQPQHF
v_gene: TRBV4-2; d_gene: .; abundance: many; j_gene: TRBJ2-3; CDR3nt: TGTGCCAGCAGCCAAGGGTTGGCAGGGGAAGGCACAGATACGCAGTATTTT; CDR3aa: CASSQGLAGEGTDTQYF
v_gene: TRBV5-6; d_gene: .; abundance: many; j_gene: TRBJ1-4; CDR3nt: TGTGCCAGCAGCTTTCGGGCGGCGCCTACAACTAATGAAAAACTGTTTTTT; CDR3aa: CASSFRAAPTTNEKLFF
v_gene: TRBV30; d_gene: .; abundance: .; j_gene: TRBJ2-7; CDR3nt: TGTGCCTGGAGCGCCGACTCCATGAGCTCCTACGAGCAGTACTTC; CDR3aa: CAWSADSMSSYEQYF
v_gene: TRBV6-6; d_gene: .; abundance: few; j_gene: TRBJ1-2; CDR3nt: TGTGCCAGCAGTCACGATCAGGGAACCTATGGCTACACCTTC; CDR3aa: CASSHDQGTYGYTF
v_gene: TRBV6-2/TRBV6-3; d_gene: TRBD1; abundance: many; j_gene: TRBJ1-1; CDR3nt: TGTGCCAGCAGTTACAGAGTGGCAGGGGGCCAACAGAAAGCTTTCTTT; CDR3aa: CASSYRVAGGQQKAFF
v_gene: TRBV19; d_gene: .; abundance: many; j_gene: TRBJ2-1; CDR3nt: TGTGCCAGTCGCCCTCGCGAGACAGAATACAATGAGCAGTTCTTC; CDR3aa: CASRPRETEYNEQFF
v_gene: TRBV4-3; d_gene: TRBD2; abundance: many; j_gene: TRBJ2-5; CDR3nt: TGCGCCAGCAGCCAACGACTAGCGGCCCAAGAGACCCAGTACTTC; CDR3aa: CASSQRLAAQETQYF
v_gene: TRBV20-1; d_gene: .; abundance: many; j_gene: TRBJ1-1; CDR3nt: TGCAGTGCTAGAGATAATCAGGTCCAGAACACTGAAGCTTTCTTT; CDR3aa: CSARDNQVQNTEAFF
v_gene: TRBV7-3; d_gene: .; abundance: .; j_gene: TRBJ1-6; CDR3nt: TGTGCCAGCAGCTTATTCCGGGGTCGCAATTCACCCCTCCACTTT; CDR3aa: CASSLFRGRNSPLHF
v_gene: TRBV19; d_gene: TRBD1; abundance: many; j_gene: TRBJ1-5; CDR3nt: TGTGCCAGTAGCGCAACAGGGGGCGGACAGCCCCAGCATTTT; CDR3aa: CASSATGGGQPQHF
v_gene: TRBV19; d_gene: .; abundance: few; j_gene: TRBJ1-5; CDR3nt: TGTGCCAGTAGTATCTCTCACGGTAATCAGCCCCAGCATTTT; CDR3aa: CASSISHGNQPQHF
v_gene: TRBV7-2; d_gene: .; abundance: many; j_gene: TRBJ2-7; CDR3nt: TGTGCCAGCAGCCTAGGACACTCGTCCGACGAGCAGTACTTC; CDR3aa: CASSLGHSSDEQYF
v_gene: TRBV12-3/TRBV12-4; d_gene: .; abundance: many; j_gene: TRBJ1-5; CDR3nt: TGTGCCAGCAGTCCGGGGACACCTAATCAGCCCCAGCATTTT; CDR3aa: CASSPGTPNQPQHF
v_gene: TRBV25-1; d_gene: .; abundance: many; j_gene: TRBJ2-2; CDR3nt: TGTGCCAGCAGTGGAGTTCAGGGAGCCACCGGGGAGCTGTTTTTT; CDR3aa: CASSGVQGATGELFF
v_gene: TRBV2; d_gene: .; abundance: few; j_gene: TRBJ2-3; CDR3nt: TGTGCCAACACAGATACGCAGTATTTT; CDR3aa: CANTDTQYF
v_gene: TRBV11-1; d_gene: .; abundance: many; j_gene: TRBJ1-2; CDR3nt: TGTGCCAGCAGCCCCTCGGGGGGCTCCGGCTCCTATGGCTACACCTTC; CDR3aa: CASSPSGGSGSYGYTF
v_gene: TRBV18; d_gene: .; abundance: .; j_gene: TRBJ1-6; CDR3nt: TGTGCCAGCTCACCTAGGGACCGGGCCCCCAATTCACCCCTCCACTTT; CDR3aa: CASSPRDRAPNSPLHF
v_gene: TRBV5-5; d_gene: .; abundance: many; j_gene: TRBJ2-7; CDR3nt: TGTGCCAGCAGCTTGGACGGGGGTTTCCACGAGCAGTACTTC; CDR3aa: CASSLDGGFHEQYF
v_gene: TRBV20-1; d_gene: .; abundance: many; j_gene: TRBJ1-4; CDR3nt: TGCAGTGCTCCCCAAGGAGCTAATGAAAAACTGTTTTTT; CDR3aa: CSAPQGANEKLFF
v_gene: TRBV12-3/TRBV12-4; d_gene: .; abundance: .; j_gene: TRBJ2-5; CDR3nt: TGTGCCATACTCGACGGGCGGAATAACGGGGATCAAGAGACCCAGTACTTC; CDR3aa: CAILDGRNNGDQETQYF
v_gene: TRBV19; d_gene: .; abundance: many; j_gene: TRBJ1-1; CDR3nt: TGTGCCAGTAACCCCGGCGGGTGGGTGAACACTGAAGCTTTCTTT; CDR3aa: CASNPGGWVNTEAFF
v_gene: TRBV5-5; d_gene: .; abundance: few; j_gene: TRBJ2-7; CDR3nt: TGTGCCAGCAGCCTCGGCAAGGGATCCTACGAGCAGTACTTC; CDR3aa: CASSLGKGSYEQYF
v_gene: TRBV9; d_gene: .; abundance: many; j_gene: TRBJ1-6; CDR3nt: TGTGCCAGCAGCGTACCCAATTCACCCCTCCACTTT; CDR3aa: CASSVPNSPLHF
v_gene: TRBV7-2; d_gene: .; abundance: many; j_gene: TRBJ1-1; CDR3nt: TGTGCCAGCAGCTTAACAGGGCGAGCTTTCTTT; CDR3aa: CASSLTGRAFF
v_gene: TRBV18; d_gene: TRBD1; abundance: few; j_gene: TRBJ1-2; CDR3nt: TGTGCCAGCTCAACGCTCGTGACAGGGTTTAACTATGGCTACACCTTC; CDR3aa: CASSTLVTGFNYGYTF
v_gene: TRBV18; d_gene: .; abundance: many; j_gene: TRBJ1-1; CDR3nt: TGTGCCAGCTCACCAGGTTTGGGTATTCAGGCTTTCTTT; CDR3aa: CASSPGLGIQAFF
v_gene: TRBV9; d_gene: .; abundance: many; j_gene: TRBJ2-7; CDR3nt: TGTGCCAGCAGCCCATCCCTAGGGGCGTACGAGCAGTACTTC; CDR3aa: CASSPSLGAYEQYF
v_gene: TRBV20-1; d_gene: .; abundance: .; j_gene: TRBJ1-6; CDR3nt: TGCAGTGCTAGAATTGGCCTCTCCTATAATTCACCCCTCCACTTT; CDR3aa: CSARIGLSYNSPLHF
v_gene: TRBV29-1; d_gene: .; abundance: .; j_gene: TRBJ2-3; CDR3nt: TGCAGCGTTGCTCTTGGGGCGAGCACAGATACGCAGTATTTT; CDR3aa: CSVALGASTDTQYF
v_gene: TRBV27; d_gene: TRBD1; abundance: .; j_gene: TRBJ2-7; CDR3nt: TGTGCCAGCAGTTACCAGGGGGCCTTTAAGAACGAGCAGTACTTC; CDR3aa: CASSYQGAFKNEQYF
v_gene: TRBV2; d_gene: TRBD1; abundance: many; j_gene: TRBJ1-1; CDR3nt: TGTGCCAGCAGTACCTACAGGGGCGACACTGAAGCTTTCTTT; CDR3aa: CASSTYRGDTEAFF
v_gene: TRBV4-2; d_gene: TRBD1; abundance: many; j_gene: TRBJ1-6; CDR3nt: TGTGCCAGCAGCCAAGGGGACAGGTCCTTTTCACCCCTCCACTTT; CDR3aa: CASSQGDRSFSPLHF
v_gene: TRBV6-1; d_gene: TRBD2; abundance: .; j_gene: TRBJ2-7; CDR3nt: TGTGCCAGCAGTCTAGCGGGGGCGCCGTCCTACGAGCAGTACTTC; CDR3aa: CASSLAGAPSYEQYF
v_gene: TRBV12-3/TRBV12-4; d_gene: .; abundance: few; j_gene: TRBJ2-5; CDR3nt: TGTGCCAGCAGTTTGTTTGGGCTAGCCGAGACCCAGTACTTC; CDR3aa: CASSLFGLAETQYF
v_gene: TRBV20-1; d_gene: TRBD2; abundance: .; j_gene: TRBJ2-3; CDR3nt: TGCAGTGCTAGCGGGGGGGCCTCGGACACAGATACGCAGTATTTT; CDR3aa: CSASGGASDTDTQYF
v_gene: TRBV7-3; d_gene: TRBD2; abundance: few; j_gene: TRBJ2-7; CDR3nt: TGTGCCAGCAGCTTTAGCGGGGATTCCTACGAGCAGTACTTC; CDR3aa: CASSFSGDSYEQYF
v_gene: TRBV19; d_gene: TRBD1; abundance: .; j_gene: TRBJ2-7; CDR3nt: TGTGCCACGAAACAGGGGTCCTACGAGCAGTACTTC; CDR3aa: CATKQGSYEQYF
v_gene: TRBV29-1; d_gene: .; abundance: many; j_gene: TRBJ1-2; CDR3nt: TGCAGCGTTGAAGGGACAGTCCCCTATGGCTACACCTTC; CDR3aa: CSVEGTVPYGYTF
v_gene: TRBV7-2; d_gene: TRBD2; abundance: .; j_gene: TRBJ2-3; CDR3nt: TGTGCCAGCGGAATCAAGCGGGACTACACAGATACGCAGTATTTT; CDR3aa: CASGIKRDYTDTQYF
v_gene: TRBV7-8; d_gene: TRBD1; abundance: many; j_gene: TRBJ2-2; CDR3nt: TGTGCCAGCAGCCCGTGGGACAGGGCCCTCACCGGGGAGCTGTTTTTT; CDR3aa: CASSPWDRALTGELFF
v_gene: TRBV9; d_gene: TRBD1; abundance: .; j_gene: TRBJ1-2; CDR3nt: TGTGCCAGCAGCGCCCACTGGGGACAGGTTAAGGATGGCTACACCTTC; CDR3aa: CASSAHWGQVKDGYTF
v_gene: TRBV6-5; d_gene: .; abundance: many; j_gene: TRBJ1-1; CDR3nt: TGTGCCAGCAGCTCGGGCGATGAAGCTTTCTTT; CDR3aa: CASSSGDEAFF
v_gene: TRBV19; d_gene: .; abundance: few; j_gene: TRBJ2-2; CDR3nt: TGTGCCAGTAGTAACACGGGCCCCGGGGAGCTGTTTTTT; CDR3aa: CASSNTGPGELFF
v_gene: TRBV29-1; d_gene: TRBD2; abundance: many; j_gene: TRBJ2-3; CDR3nt: TGCAGCGTCGCACTAGCGGGGGGGACAGATACGCAGTATTTT; CDR3aa: CSVALAGGTDTQYF
v_gene: TRBV12-3/TRBV12-4; d_gene: .; abundance: many; j_gene: TRBJ2-2; CDR3nt: TGTGCCAGCAATCCGGACACCGGGGAGCTGTTTTTT; CDR3aa: CASNPDTGELFF
v_gene: TRBV2; d_gene: TRBD2; abundance: many; j_gene: TRBJ2-1; CDR3nt: TGTGCCAGCAAGCCGCTAGCGGGGGGTTACAATGAGCAGTTCTTC; CDR3aa: CASKPLAGGYNEQFF
v_gene: TRBV7-3; d_gene: .; abundance: .; j_gene: TRBJ2-1; CDR3nt: TGTGCCAGCAGCCCATCCCATACCCGGGGGACGAATGAGCAGTTCTTC; CDR3aa: CASSPSHTRGTNEQFF
v_gene: TRBV9; d_gene: .; abundance: many; j_gene: TRBJ2-3; CDR3nt: TGTGCCAGCAGCGGGTCACAACTAGGCTTCACAGATACGCAGTATTTT; CDR3aa: CASSGSQLGFTDTQYF
v_gene: TRBV6-5; d_gene: .; abundance: .; j_gene: TRBJ1-2; CDR3nt: TGTGCCAGCAGTTACTCTTTAGGGTCCTATGGCTACACCTTC; CDR3aa: CASSYSLGSYGYTF
v_gene: TRBV18; d_gene: .; abundance: many; j_gene: TRBJ2-3; CDR3nt: TGTGCCAGCTCCCTCGGCCTACAGGGCACAGATACGCAGTATTTT; CDR3aa: CASSLGLQGTDTQYF
v_gene: TRBV30; d_gene: .; abundance: .; j_gene: TRBJ2-1; CDR3nt: TGTGCCTGGAGTGTAATGTCCGAGCAGTTCTTC; CDR3aa: CAWSVMSEQFF
v_gene: TRBV24-1; d_gene: TRBD1; abundance: many; j_gene: TRBJ2-1; CDR3nt: TGTGCCACCAGTGATAGGACAGGGGGCTACAATGAGCAGTTCTTC; CDR3aa: CATSDRTGGYNEQFF
v_gene: TRBV5-1; d_gene: .; abundance: few; j_gene: TRBJ2-2; CDR3nt: TGCGCCAGCAGCGTATTGGCGGGGACCGGGGAGCTGTTTTTT; CDR3aa: CASSVLAGTGELFF